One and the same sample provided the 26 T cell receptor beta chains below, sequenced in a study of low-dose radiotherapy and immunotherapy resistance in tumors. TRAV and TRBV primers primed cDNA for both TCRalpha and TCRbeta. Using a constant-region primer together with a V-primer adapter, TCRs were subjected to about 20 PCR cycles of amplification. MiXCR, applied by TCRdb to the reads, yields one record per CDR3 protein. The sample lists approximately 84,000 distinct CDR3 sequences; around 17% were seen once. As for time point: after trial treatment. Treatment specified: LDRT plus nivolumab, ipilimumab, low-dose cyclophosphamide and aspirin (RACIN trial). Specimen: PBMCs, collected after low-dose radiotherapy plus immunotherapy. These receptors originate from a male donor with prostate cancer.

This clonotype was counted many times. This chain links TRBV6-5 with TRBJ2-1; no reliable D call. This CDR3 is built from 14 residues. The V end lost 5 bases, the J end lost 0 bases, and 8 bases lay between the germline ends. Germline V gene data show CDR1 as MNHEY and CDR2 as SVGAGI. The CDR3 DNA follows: TGTGCCAGCAGTCCCCGCCGCTCCTACAATGAGCAGTTCTTC. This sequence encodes CASSPRRSYNEQFF.

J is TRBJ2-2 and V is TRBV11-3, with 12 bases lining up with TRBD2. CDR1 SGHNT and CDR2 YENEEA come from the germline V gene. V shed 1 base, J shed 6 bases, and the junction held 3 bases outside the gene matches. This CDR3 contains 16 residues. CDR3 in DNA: TGTGCCAGCAGCTTAGGACTAGCGGGAGAGTCCGGGGAGCTGTTTTTT. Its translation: CASSLGLAGESGELFF.

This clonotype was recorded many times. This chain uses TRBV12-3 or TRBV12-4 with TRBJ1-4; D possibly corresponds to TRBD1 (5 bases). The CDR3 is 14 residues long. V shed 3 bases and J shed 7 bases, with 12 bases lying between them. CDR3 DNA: TGTGCCAGCAGTTTCCAGGGTAGGGGTGAAAAACTGTTTTTT. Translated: CASSFQGRGEKLFF.

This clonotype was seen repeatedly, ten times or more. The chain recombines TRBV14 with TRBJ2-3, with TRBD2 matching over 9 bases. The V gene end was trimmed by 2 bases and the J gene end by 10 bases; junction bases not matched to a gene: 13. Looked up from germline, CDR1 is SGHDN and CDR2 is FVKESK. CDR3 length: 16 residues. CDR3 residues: CASSQSAAGGPVSQYF. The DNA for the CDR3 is TGTGCCAGCAGCCAAAGCGCCGCGGGAGGGCCGGTTTCGCAGTATTTT.

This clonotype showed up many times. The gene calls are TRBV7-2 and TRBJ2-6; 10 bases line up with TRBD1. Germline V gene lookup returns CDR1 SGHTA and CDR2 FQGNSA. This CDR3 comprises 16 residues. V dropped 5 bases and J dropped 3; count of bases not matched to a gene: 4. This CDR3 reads CASSPGTGVGANVLTF. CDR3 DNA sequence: TGTGCCAGCAGCCCCGGGACAGGGGTTGGGGCCAACGTCCTGACTTTC.

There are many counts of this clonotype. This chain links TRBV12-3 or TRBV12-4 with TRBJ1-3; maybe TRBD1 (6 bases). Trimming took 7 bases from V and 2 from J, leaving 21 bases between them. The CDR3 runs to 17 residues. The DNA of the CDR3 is TGTGCCAGCACTCCCATATCTTGGGGGGCACCTGGAAACACCATATATTTT. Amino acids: CASTPISWGAPGNTIYF.

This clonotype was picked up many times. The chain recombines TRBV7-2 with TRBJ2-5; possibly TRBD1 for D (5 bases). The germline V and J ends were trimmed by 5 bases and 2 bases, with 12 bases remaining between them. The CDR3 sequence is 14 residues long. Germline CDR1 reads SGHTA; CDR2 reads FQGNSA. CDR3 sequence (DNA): TGTGCCAGCAGCCAGGGCACGGGTCAAGAGACCCAGTACTTC. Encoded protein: CASSQGTGQETQYF.

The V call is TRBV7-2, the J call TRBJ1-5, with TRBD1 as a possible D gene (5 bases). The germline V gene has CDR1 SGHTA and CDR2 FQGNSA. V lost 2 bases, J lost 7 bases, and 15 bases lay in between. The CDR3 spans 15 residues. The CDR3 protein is CASSLFSGGGQPQHF. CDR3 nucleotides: TGTGCCAGCAGCTTATTCTCGGGGGGGGGACAGCCCCAGCATTTT.

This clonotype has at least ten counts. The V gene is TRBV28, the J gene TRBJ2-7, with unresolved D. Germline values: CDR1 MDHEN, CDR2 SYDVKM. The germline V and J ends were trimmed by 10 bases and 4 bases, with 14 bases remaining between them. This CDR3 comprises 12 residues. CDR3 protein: CATWTAEYEQYF. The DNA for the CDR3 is TGTGCCACCTGGACCGCTGAGTACGAGCAGTACTTC. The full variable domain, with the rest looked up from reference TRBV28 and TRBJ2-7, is DVKVTQSSRYLVKRTGEKVFLECVQDMDHENMFWYRQDPGLGLRLIYFSYDVKMKEKGDIPEGYSVSREKKERFSLILESASTNQTSMYLCATWTAEYEQYFGPGTRLTVT.

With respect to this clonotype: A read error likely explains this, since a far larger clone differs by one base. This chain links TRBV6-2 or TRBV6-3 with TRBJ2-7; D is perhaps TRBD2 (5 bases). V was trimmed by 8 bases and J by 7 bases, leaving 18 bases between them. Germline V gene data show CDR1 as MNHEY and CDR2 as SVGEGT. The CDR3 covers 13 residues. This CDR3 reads CASLARDSNEQYF. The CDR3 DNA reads TGTGCCAGCCTAGCCCGGGATAGTAATGAGCAGTACTTC.

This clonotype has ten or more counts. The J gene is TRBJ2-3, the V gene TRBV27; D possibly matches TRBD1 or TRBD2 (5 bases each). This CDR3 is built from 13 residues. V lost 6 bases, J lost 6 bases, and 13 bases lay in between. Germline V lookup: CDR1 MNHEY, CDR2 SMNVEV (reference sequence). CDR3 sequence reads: CASSTPGDDTQYF. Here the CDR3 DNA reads TGTGCCAGCAGCACCCCCGGGGACGATACGCAGTATTTT.

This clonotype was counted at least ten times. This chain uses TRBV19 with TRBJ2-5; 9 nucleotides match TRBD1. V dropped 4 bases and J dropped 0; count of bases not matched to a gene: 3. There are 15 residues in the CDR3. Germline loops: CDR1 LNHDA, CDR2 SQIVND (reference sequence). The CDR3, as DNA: TGTGCCAGTAGTACTGGACAGGGGTACCAAGAGACCCAGTACTTC. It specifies CASSTGQGYQETQYF.

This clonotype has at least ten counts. The CDR3 protein is CASSPRSGPWYQETQYF. The DNA for the CDR3 is TGTGCCAGCTCACCACGTTCGGGACCCTGGTACCAAGAGACCCAGTACTTC. This rearrangement joins TRBV18 to TRBJ2-5; D is tentatively TRBD1 or TRBD2 (5 bases each). This CDR3 is 17 amino acids long. Germline loops: CDR1 KGHSH, CDR2 LQKENI. Deletions cut 1 base from V and 0 bases from J, with 15 bases between.

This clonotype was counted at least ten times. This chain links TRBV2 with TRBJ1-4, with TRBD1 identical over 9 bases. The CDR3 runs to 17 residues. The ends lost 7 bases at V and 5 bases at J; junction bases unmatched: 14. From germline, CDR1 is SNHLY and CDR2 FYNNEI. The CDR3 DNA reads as TGTGCCAGCAAAGGGACAGGGTCCCTTATTCGGAATGAAAAACTGTTTTTT. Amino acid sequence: CASKGTGSLIRNEKLFF.

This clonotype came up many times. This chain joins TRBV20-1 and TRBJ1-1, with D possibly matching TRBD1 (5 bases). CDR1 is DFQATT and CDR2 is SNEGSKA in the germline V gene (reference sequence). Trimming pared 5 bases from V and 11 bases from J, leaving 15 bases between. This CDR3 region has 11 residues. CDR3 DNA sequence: TGCAGTGCTTCGGGGCCGCGAGGCGCTTTCTTT. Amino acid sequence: CSASGPRGAFF.

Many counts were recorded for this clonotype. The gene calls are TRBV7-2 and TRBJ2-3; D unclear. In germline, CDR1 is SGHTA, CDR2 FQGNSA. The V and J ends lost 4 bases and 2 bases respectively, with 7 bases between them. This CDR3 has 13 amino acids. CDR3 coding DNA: TGTGCCAGCAGCTCGTCGTACACAGATACGCAGTATTTT. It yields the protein CASSSSYTDTQYF.

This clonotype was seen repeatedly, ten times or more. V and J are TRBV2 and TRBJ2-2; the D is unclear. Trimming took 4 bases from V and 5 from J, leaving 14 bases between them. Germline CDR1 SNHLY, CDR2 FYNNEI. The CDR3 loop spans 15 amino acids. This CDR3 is CASSAIRVKTGELFF. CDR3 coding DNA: TGTGCCAGCAGTGCAATCCGGGTAAAGACCGGGGAGCTGTTTTTT.

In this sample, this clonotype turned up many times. CDR3 sequence: CASSPGGGAYGYTF. CDR3 nucleotides: TGCGCCAGCAGCCCGGGCGGGGGCGCCTATGGCTACACCTTC. V usage is TRBV5-1 and J usage is TRBJ1-2, with TRBD1 as a possible D gene (6 bases). The ends were cut back, 4 bases at V and 4 bases at J, with 14 bases in the middle. The CDR3 is made up of 14 amino acids. CDR1 and CDR2 (germline): SGHRS, YFSETQ. The full variable domain, completed using reference TRBV5-1 and TRBJ1-2, is KAGVTQTPRYLIKTRGQQVTLSCSPISGHRSVSWYQQTPGQGLQFLFEYFSETQRNKGNFPGRFSGRQFSNSRSEMNVSTLELGDSALYLCASSPGGGAYGYTFGSGTRLTVV.

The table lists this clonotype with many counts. CDR3 region: CATALTGGRNEQFF. The DNA for the CDR3 is TGTGCCACCGCCCTGACAGGGGGGAGGAATGAGCAGTTCTTC. The chain has TRBV6-6 and TRBJ2-1, with 9 bases matching TRBD1. The V and J ends lost 10 bases and 7 bases, in that order; junction bases with no gene match: 11. CDR3 size: 14 residues. Germline CDR1 is MNHNY and CDR2 is SVGAGI (reference sequence).

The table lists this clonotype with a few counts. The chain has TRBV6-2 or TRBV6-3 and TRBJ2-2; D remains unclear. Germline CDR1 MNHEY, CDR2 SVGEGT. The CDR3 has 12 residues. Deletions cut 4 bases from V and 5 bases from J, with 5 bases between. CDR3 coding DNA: TGTGCCAGCAGTTCCGCGACCGGGGAGCTGTTTTTT. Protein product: CASSSATGELFF.

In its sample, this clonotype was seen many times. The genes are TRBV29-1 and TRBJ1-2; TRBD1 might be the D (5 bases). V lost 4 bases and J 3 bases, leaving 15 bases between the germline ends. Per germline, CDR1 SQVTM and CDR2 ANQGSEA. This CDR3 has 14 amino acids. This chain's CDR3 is CSVVVAGRDYGYTF. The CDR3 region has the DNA TGCAGCGTTGTGGTTGCGGGCAGGGACTATGGCTACACCTTC.

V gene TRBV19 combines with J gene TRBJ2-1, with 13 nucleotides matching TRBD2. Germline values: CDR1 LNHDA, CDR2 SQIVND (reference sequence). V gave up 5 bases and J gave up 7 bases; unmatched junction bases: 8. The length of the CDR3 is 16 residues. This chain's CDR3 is CASSVQLAGGPNEQFF. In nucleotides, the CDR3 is TGTGCCAGTAGTGTCCAACTAGCGGGAGGGCCAAATGAGCAGTTCTTC. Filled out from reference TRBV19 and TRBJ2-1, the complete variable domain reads DGGITQSPKYLFRKEGQNVTLSCEQNLNHDAMYWYRQDPGQGLRLIYYSQIVNDFQKGDIAEGYSVSREKKESFPLTVTSAQKNPTAFYLCASSVQLAGGPNEQFFGPGTRLTVL.

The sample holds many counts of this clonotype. The CDR3 is CASSLSSGSSAETQYF. The CDR3, as DNA: TGCGCCAGCAGCTTGTCTAGCGGGAGTTCGGCGGAGACCCAGTACTTC. The genes are TRBV5-1 and TRBJ2-5; 10 nucleotides line up with TRBD2. Germline lookup yields CDR1 SGHRS and CDR2 YFSETQ. The CDR3 totals 16 residues. Trimming cost V 1 base and J 5 bases; bases outside gene matches: 8.

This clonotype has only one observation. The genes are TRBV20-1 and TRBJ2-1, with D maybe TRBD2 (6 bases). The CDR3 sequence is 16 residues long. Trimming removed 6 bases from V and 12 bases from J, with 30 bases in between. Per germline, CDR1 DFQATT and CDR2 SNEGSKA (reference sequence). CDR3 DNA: TGCAGTGCCCTACCGTCCACTTGCGGGACCTTGTCAGGGCAGTTCTTC. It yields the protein CSALPSTCGTLSGQFF.

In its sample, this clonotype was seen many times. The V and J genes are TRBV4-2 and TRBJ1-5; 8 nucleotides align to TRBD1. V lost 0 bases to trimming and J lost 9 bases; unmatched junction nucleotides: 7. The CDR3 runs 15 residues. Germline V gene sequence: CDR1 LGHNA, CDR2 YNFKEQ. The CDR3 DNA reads TGTGCCAGCAGCCAAGATAGGACAGGGTGGTCGCCCCAGCATTTT. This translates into CASSQDRTGWSPQHF.

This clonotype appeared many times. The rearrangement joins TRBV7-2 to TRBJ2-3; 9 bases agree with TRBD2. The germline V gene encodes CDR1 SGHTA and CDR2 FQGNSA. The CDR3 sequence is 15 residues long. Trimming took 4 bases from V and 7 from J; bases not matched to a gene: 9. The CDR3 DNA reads TGTGCCAGCAGCTCAACGACTAGCGGACGTCATACGCAGTATTTT. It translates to CASSSTTSGRHTQYF.